These T cell receptor beta chains were read from a single sample in a study of blood T cell repertoires in COVID-19. Generated by immunoSEQ multiplex PCR, the TCRdb table keeps only in-frame clones and is missing some. This sample has 270,000 or so clones; around 88% occur once, and the top ten carry more than 0.95%. The sequenced sample consisted of PBMCs or T cells enriched from blood (not recorded which). These TCRs come from a woman aged 40 to 50 with acute COVID-19. CDR3s include the opening cysteine and the closing phenylalanine or tryptophan. D genes are given only for firm matches. Not every row has a clone size; where given, it reads once, few, many or a size class.

j_call v_call d_call clone_size cdr3_nt cdr3_aa
TRBJ1-5 TRBV15 . . TGTGCCACCAGCACCACTCCCCCCGTACCCGGGTATAGCAATCAGCCCCAGCATTTT CATSTTPPVPGYSNQPQHF
TRBJ1-1 TRBV2 TRBD1 . TGTGCCAGTCCCAGGGGGCAGGGCGGTGAAGCTTTCTTT CASPRGQGGEAFF
TRBJ1-2 TRBV7-9 . . TGTGCCAGCAGCTTAGCGGGCCCGGATGGCTACACCTTC CASSLAGPDGYTF
TRBJ2-1 TRBV6-6 TRBD2 . TGTGCCAGCACTGGGACTAGCGGGTCCAATGAGCAGTTCTTC CASTGTSGSNEQFF
TRBJ1-1 TRBV5-1 . . TGCGCCAGCAGCTTGGCTCCCGGGGGGACTGAAGCTTTCTTT CASSLAPGGTEAFF
TRBJ1-1 TRBV2 . . TGTGCCAGCAGTCCCCAGGGATTAAACACTGAAGCTTTCTTT CASSPQGLNTEAFF
TRBJ2-1 TRBV5-1 TRBD2 . TGCGCCAGCAGCTGGCCGGGACTAGCGGACGAGCAGTTCTTC CASSWPGLADEQFF
TRBJ1-3 TRBV5-6 . . TGTGCCAGCAGCTTGTCCGGGGTTTACTCTGGAAACACCATATATTTT CASSLSGVYSGNTIYF
TRBJ2-1 TRBV28 . . TGTGCCAGCACCCGGGGGTACAATGAGCAGTTCTTC CASTRGYNEQFF
TRBJ2-5 TRBV21-1 . . TGTGCCAGCAGCGCAAACCTTGACAGGGTTAGAGAGACCCAGTACTTC CASSANLDRVRETQYF
TRBJ2-1 TRBV24-1 TRBD1 . TGTGCCACCAGTGAAAGAGGGACAGGGGGCTGGAATGAGCAGTTCTTC CATSERGTGGWNEQFF
TRBJ2-5 TRBV28 TRBD2 . TGTGCCAGCAGTTTAACTAGCGCTAGCCGGGAGACCCAGTACTTC CASSLTSASRETQYF
TRBJ1-1 TRBV28 . . TGTGCCAGCAGTTTCGGTGCCACTGAAGCTTTCTTT CASSFGATEAFF
TRBJ1-6 TRBV5-4 TRBD1 . TGTGCCAGCAGCTTGTCCGGGACAGGGGGCCCAATACTTAATTCACCCCTCCACTTT CASSLSGTGGPILNSPLHF
TRBJ2-1 TRBV16 . . TGTGCCAGCAGCGAACGCTCGGAGAGCTATGAGCAGTTCTTC CASSERSESYEQFF
TRBJ2-5 TRBV11-3 TRBD2 . TGTGCCAGCAGCTCGAACCTAATAGCGGGGGCGGGTTTGGGGGAGACCCAGTACTTC CASSSNLIAGAGLGETQYF
TRBJ1-1 TRBV11-2 . . TGTGCCAGCAGCTCGATCCGGGCCCAGGAGGGAGCTGAAGCTTTCTTT CASSSIRAQEGAEAFF
TRBJ1-5 TRBV30 TRBD1 once TGTGCCTGGAGTGGCCCGGACAGGGAGGGGCAGCCCCAGCATTTT CAWSGPDREGQPQHF
TRBJ1-1 TRBV19 . once TGTGCCAGTCGTTTCAGGATGAACACTGAAGCTTTCTTT CASRFRMNTEAFF
TRBJ1-6 TRBV7-9 TRBD1 . TGTGCCAGCACCAGGGCGGGACAGAGGGATTCACCCCTCCACTTT CASTRAGQRDSPLHF
TRBJ2-1 TRBV6-4 . . TGTGCCAGCAGTGACTCTAGCACCAATGAGCAGTTCTTC CASSDSSTNEQFF
TRBJ1-5 TRBV24-1 TRBD1 . TGTGCCACCAGTGACCAGGACAGGGGGCGGAATCAGCCCCAGCATTTT CATSDQDRGRNQPQHF
TRBJ1-1 TRBV7-9 . . TGTGCCAGCAGCCCCTACGGCAGGGGAGCTTTCTTT CASSPYGRGAFF
TRBJ2-7 TRBV27 . . TGTGCCAGCAAGGGGGCGGGATCCTCCTACGAGCAGTACTTC CASKGAGSSYEQYF
TRBJ1-2 TRBV7-2 . . TGTGCCAGCAGCCTCCCGGCGGAGTATGGCTACACCTTC CASSLPAEYGYTF
TRBJ1-5 TRBV19 . . TGTGCCACTCGACAGAAGGATCAGCCCCAGCATTTT CATRQKDQPQHF
TRBJ1-5 TRBV4-3 . many TGCGCCAGCAGCCAAGATCAGGGCAGAAATCAGCCCCAGCATTTT CASSQDQGRNQPQHF
TRBJ2-1 TRBV7-7 TRBD2 . TGTGCTAGCAGCGAGCTGGGACTAGCGGGATCAAGGCAGTTCTTC CASSELGLAGSRQFF
TRBJ1-6 TRBV11-3 . . TGTGCCAGCAGCTCACAGGTGGGATCACCCCTCCACTTT CASSSQVGSPLHF
TRBJ2-5 TRBV10-3 . once TGTGCCATCAGATCGGGACATACCCAGTACTTC CAIRSGHTQYF
TRBJ1-6 TRBV5-1 TRBD1 . TGCGCCAGCAGCTTGGGCCGGACAGGACTCGATTCACCCCTCCACTTT CASSLGRTGLDSPLHF
TRBJ2-7 TRBV5-1 TRBD2 few TGCGCCAGCAGCTTCGCTAGCGGGAGGACCCCCCACGAGCAGTACTTC CASSFASGRTPHEQYF
TRBJ2-2 TRBV7-9 TRBD2 . TGTGCCAGCAGCTCAGCTCCGGGACTAGCGCAAAACACCGGGGAGCTGTTTTTT CASSSAPGLAQNTGELFF
TRBJ1-2 TRBV5-8 . . TGTGCCAGCAGCTTGATTTGGGGGCGAAACTATGGCTACACCTTC CASSLIWGRNYGYTF
TRBJ2-1 TRBV27 TRBD2 . TGTGCCAGCAGTCTCCTAGCGGGAGGATACAATGAGCAGTTCTTC CASSLLAGGYNEQFF
TRBJ2-1 TRBV15 TRBD2 . TGTGCCACCAGCAGAGGTGGACTAGCGGGAGTTGAGCAGTTCTTC CATSRGGLAGVEQFF
TRBJ1-6 TRBV2 . . TGTGCCAGCAGTGACCGACCCCGGGAACGGGGTTCACCCCTCCACTTT CASSDRPRERGSPLHF
TRBJ2-1 TRBV2 . . TGTGCCATCGACATATACAATGAGCAGTTCTTC CAIDIYNEQFF
TRBJ1-3 TRBV7-2 . . TGTGCCAGCAGCCCCATTGGGGGCAATGGAAACACCATATATTTT CASSPIGGNGNTIYF
TRBJ2-5 TRBV5-5 TRBD2 . TGTGCCAGCAGCCCACTAGCGGACCTCCAAGAGACCCAGTACTTC CASSPLADLQETQYF
TRBJ2-1 TRBV14 . . TGTGCCAGCAGCCAAGATTCACTAGGGCCTTACAATGAGCAGTTCTTC CASSQDSLGPYNEQFF
TRBJ1-6 TRBV6-9 . . TGTGCCAGCGTCCCCGATTTACAGGGTCGTCATAATTCACCCCTCCACTTT CASVPDLQGRHNSPLHF
TRBJ1-1 TRBV19 . . TGTGCCAGTAGTATCGGGGGGCTGGTCACTGAAGCTTTCTTT CASSIGGLVTEAFF